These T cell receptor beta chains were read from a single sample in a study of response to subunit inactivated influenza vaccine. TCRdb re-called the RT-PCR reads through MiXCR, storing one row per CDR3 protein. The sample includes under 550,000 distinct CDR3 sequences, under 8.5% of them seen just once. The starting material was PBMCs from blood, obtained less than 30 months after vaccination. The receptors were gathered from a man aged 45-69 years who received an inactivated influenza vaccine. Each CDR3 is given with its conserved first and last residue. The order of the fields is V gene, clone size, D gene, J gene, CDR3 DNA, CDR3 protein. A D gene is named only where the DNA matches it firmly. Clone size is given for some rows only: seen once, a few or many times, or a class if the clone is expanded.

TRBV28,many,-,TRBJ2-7,TGTGCCAGCAGTTTACTCGAGACAGAATACTTC,CASSLLETEYF
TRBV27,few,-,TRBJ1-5,TGTGCCAGCAGTCCCTCCGCAGGGGAGAACAATCAGCCCCAGCATTTT,CASSPSAGENNQPQHF
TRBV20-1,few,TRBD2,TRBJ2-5,TGCAGTGCTAGAGATGGACTAGCCATCGGACAAGAGACCCAGTACTTC,CSARDGLAIGQETQYF
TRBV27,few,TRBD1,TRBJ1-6,TGTGCCAGCAGTCTCGGGACAGTCGATTCACCCCTCCACTTT,CASSLGTVDSPLHF
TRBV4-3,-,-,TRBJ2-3,TGCGCCAGCAGCTCGGCGACTAGCACAGATACGCAGTATTTT,CASSSATSTDTQYF
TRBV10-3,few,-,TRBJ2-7,TGTGCCATCAGTGGAGGCAACGAGCAGTACTTC,CAISGGNEQYF
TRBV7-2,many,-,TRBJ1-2,TGTGCCAGCAGTTGGATACAGGGAAGCTATGGCTACACCTTC,CASSWIQGSYGYTF
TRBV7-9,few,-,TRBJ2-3,TGTGCCAGCAGCTTCCCGATAAGGAATCCCGCTAATACGCAGTATTTT,CASSFPIRNPANTQYF
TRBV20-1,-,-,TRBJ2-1,TGCAGTGCTAGATCCGGGGCGGGAAATGAGCAGTTCTTC,CSARSGAGNEQFF
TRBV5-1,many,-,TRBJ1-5,TGCGCCAGCACTCAGGGACCCAATCAGCCCCAGCATTTT,CASTQGPNQPQHF
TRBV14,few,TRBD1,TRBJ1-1,TGTGCCAGCAGCCTTACTACAGGGGAGACTGAAGCTTTCTTT,CASSLTTGETEAFF
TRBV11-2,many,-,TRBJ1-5,TGTGCCAGCAGCCCCCGGGGGTTTAGGGGCAATCAGCCCCAGCATTTT,CASSPRGFRGNQPQHF
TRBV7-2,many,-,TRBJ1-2,TGTGCCAGCAGCTTAGGCCAGAGTCCTAACTATGGCTACACCTTC,CASSLGQSPNYGYTF
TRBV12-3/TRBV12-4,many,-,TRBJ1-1,TGTGCCAGCAGCTTTGGGGCGAACACTGAAGCTTTCTTT,CASSFGANTEAFF
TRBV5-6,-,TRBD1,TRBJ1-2,TGTGCCAGCAGCTTGGAAAAGGTCAGGGGGAATGGCTACACCTTC,CASSLEKVRGNGYTF
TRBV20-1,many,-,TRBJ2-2,TGCAGTGCTGGGGACCGCATGGGAGGCACCGGGGAGCTGTTTTTT,CSAGDRMGGTGELFF
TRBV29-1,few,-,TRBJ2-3,TGCAGCGTTGGAAGTAGATACACAGATACGCAGTATTTT,CSVGSRYTDTQYF
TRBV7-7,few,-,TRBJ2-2,TGTGCCAGCAGTCCCGGGCCCCAAAACACCGGGGAGCTGTTTTTT,CASSPGPQNTGELFF
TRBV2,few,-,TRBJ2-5,TGTGCCAGCAGTGAAGGATCCACGGGGACCCAGTACTTC,CASSEGSTGTQYF
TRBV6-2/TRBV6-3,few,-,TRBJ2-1,TGTGCCAGCAGGGGCCAGAACAATGAGCAGTTCTTC,CASRGQNNEQFF
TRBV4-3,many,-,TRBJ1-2,TGCGCCAGCAGCCAAGCCCAGTGGGCTAAAGATGGCTACACCTTC,CASSQAQWAKDGYTF
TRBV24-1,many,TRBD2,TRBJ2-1,TGTGCCACCAGTGACCCGGGGCGGGAGCCACACAATGAGCAGTTCTTC,CATSDPGREPHNEQFF
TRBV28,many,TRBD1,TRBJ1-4,TGTGCCAGCAGTACTGGGACAGTTAATGAAAAACTGTTTTTT,CASSTGTVNEKLFF
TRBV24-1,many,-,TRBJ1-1,TGTGCCACTCAACTGACAGGGAACACTGAAGCTTTCTTT,CATQLTGNTEAFF
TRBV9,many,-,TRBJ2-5,TGTGCCAGCAGCGTAGACCCCTTCCAGGAGGGGACCCAGTACTTC,CASSVDPFQEGTQYF